This entry is about one TCR beta chain. Per the germline V gene, CDR1 is SGHRS and CDR2 is YFSETQ. The V end lost 4 bases, the J end lost 1 base, and 17 bases lay between the germline ends. The CDR3 runs 16 residues. The data were produced by immunoSEQ multiplex PCR, yet TCRdb's version contains in-frame clones alone and is incomplete. The sample shows 75,000 or so clones, roughly 94% of them seen only once. This sample is part of a study of technical replicates of blood from a handful of donors. The sequencing input was T cells isolated from PBMCs. The rearrangement links TRBV5-1 to TRBJ2-5, with D tentatively TRBD1 (6 bases). This TCR was sampled from a human donor in good health. The DNA of the CDR3 is TGCGCCAGCAGCCCTATACCCGGACAGATCCAAGAGACCCAGTACTTC. Its translation is CASSPIPGQIQETQYF.